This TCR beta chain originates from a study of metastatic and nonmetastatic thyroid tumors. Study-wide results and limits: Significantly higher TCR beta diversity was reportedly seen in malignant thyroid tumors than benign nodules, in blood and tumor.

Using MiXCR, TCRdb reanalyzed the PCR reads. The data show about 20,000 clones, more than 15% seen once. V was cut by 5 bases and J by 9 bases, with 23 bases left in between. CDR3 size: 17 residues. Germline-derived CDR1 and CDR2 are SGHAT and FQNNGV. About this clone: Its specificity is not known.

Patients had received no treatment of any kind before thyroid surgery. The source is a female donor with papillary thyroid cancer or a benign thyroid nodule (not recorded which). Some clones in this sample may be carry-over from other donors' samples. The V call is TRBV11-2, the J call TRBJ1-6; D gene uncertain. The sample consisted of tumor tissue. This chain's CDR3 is CASSQRTISGWGSPLHF. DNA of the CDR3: TGTGCCAGCAGCCAACGGACTATATCTGGTTGGGGTTCACCCCTCCACTTT.